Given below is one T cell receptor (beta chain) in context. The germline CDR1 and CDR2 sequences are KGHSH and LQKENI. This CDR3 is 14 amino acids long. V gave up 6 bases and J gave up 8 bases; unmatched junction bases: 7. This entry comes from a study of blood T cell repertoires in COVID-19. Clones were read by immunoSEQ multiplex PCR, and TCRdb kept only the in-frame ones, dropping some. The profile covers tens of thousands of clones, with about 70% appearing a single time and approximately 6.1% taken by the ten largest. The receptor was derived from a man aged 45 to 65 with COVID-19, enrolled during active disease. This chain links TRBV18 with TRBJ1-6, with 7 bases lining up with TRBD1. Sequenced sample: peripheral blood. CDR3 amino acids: CASSRQGTDSPLHF. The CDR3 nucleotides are TGTGCCAGCTCCAGACAGGGAACGGATTCACCCCTCCACTTT.